Sequencing of this T cell receptor beta chain was carried out in a study of blood T cell repertoires in COVID-19. Study at large: Samples came from the United States, Italy and Spain, spanning acute and convalescent COVID-19. PBMCs, B-cell-depleted T cells, or T cells were the source of the cDNA or gDNA that made up the material.

CDR1 and CDR2 (germline): KGHSH, LQKENI. Trimming removed 0 bases at V and 1 base at J, with 4 bases between. The CDR3 contains 15 residues. Original processing methods: Reference gene primer amplification in the assay estimated nucleated cell counts. Produced via immunoSEQ multiplex PCR; TCRdb's table is partial and in-frame only. V, J and clone size derive from that table, while D and trimming were established from the DNA sequence. This sample has under 70,000 clones, with about 93% found just once. What was sequenced was peripheral blood. The receptor was isolated from a human donor with active COVID-19. The donor label of this sample is uncertain. The rearrangement links TRBV18 to TRBJ2-6; D unclear. The CDR3 here is CASSPPRSGANVLTF. The DNA of the CDR3 is TGTGCCAGCTCACCACCCCGTTCTGGGGCCAACGTCCTGACTTTC. Filled out from reference TRBV18 and TRBJ2-6, the complete variable domain reads NAGVMQNPRHLVRRRGQEARLRCSPMKGHSHVYWYRQLPEEGLKFMVYLQKENIIDESGMPKERFSAEFPKEGPSILRIQQVVRGDSAAYFCASSPPRSGANVLTFGAGSRLTVL.